This T cell receptor beta chain originates from a study of CD8+ T cells in alopecia areata. To note about this clone: Germline and junction disagree at one end, which may indicate a read error.

Germline CDR1 and CDR2: LNHDA and SQIVND (reference sequence). CDR3 size: 13 residues. RNA was isolated and reverse transcribed to cDNA, the sequencing template. Measured with immunoSEQ multiplex PCR; TCRdb has only the in-frame clones, and not every one. In the table there are 250,000 or so clones, around 67% of which are singletons. The rearrangement uses TRBV19 and TRBJ1-3; D is perhaps TRBD1 (5 bases). This specimen consisted of CD4+ T cells sorted from blood, obtained at week 0. This sequence originates from a human donor with alopecia areata. CDR3 sequence (DNA): TGTGTCAGTAACAAACCCGGGACCGAAGGGGAATATTTT. It translates to CVSNKPGTEGEYF.